This T cell receptor beta chain was recovered during a study of early T cells in non-severe SARS-CoV-2 infection. Germline CDR1 reads SNHLY; CDR2 reads FYNNEI. The CDR3 covers 15 residues. Trimming left V 6 bases short and J 0 bases short, with 9 bases between. One entry per CDR3 protein, called by TCRdb with MiXCR from the 5' RACE reads. Found here are about 61,000 distinct CDR3 sequences, around 12% of them singletons; the top ten hold 1% to 1.5%. This clonotype turned up a few times. This TCR derives from an adult who was a healthcare worker with PCR-confirmed SARS-CoV-2 infection or an uninfected control (not recorded which). The donor label of this sample is uncertain. The chain links TRBV2 to TRBJ1-6; no definite D call. The sequenced sample was whole blood, obtained at baseline. The chain's CDR3 is CASRPSSSYNSPLHF. The CDR3 DNA reads as TGTGCCAGCAGGCCCAGTAGCTCCTATAATTCACCCCTCCACTTT.